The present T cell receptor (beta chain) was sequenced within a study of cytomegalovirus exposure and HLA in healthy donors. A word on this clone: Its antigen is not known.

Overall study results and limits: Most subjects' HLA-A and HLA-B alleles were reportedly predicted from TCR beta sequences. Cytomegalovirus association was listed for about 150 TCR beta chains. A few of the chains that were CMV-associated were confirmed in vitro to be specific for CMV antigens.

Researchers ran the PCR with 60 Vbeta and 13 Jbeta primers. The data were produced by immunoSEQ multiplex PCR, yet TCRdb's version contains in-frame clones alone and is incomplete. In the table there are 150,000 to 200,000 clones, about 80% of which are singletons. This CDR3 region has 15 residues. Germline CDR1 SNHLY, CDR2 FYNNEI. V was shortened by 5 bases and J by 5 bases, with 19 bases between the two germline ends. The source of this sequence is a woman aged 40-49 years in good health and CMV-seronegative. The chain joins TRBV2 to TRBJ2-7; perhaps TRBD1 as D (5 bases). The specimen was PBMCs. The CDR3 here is CASSNKGAGKNEQYF. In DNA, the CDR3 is TGTGCCAGCAGTAATAAGGGCGCAGGGAAGAACGAGCAGTACTTC.